The source of this T cell receptor beta chain is a study of cytomegalovirus exposure and HLA in healthy donors. Study at large: In a previous analysis, more than 90 million unique TCR beta sequences were found from roughly 180 million T cells. Out of 398 genotyped donors, about 80% belonged to the Caucasian-associated ancestry cluster. Study conclusions and caveats: Accounts indicate the classifier identified cytomegalovirus status with strong specificity and sensitivity.

Unrecorded immune exposure was likely among donors, who were nominally healthy when sampled. A note on this clone: Its cognate antigen is unknown.

The germline gives CDR1 SEHNR, CDR2 FQNEAQ (reference sequence). Trimming pared 0 bases from V and 1 base from J, leaving 9 bases between. This CDR3 spans 15 amino acids. PCR was performed using 60 Vbeta and 13 Jbeta primers. Measured with immunoSEQ multiplex PCR; TCRdb has only the in-frame clones, and not every one. The table lists around 160,000 clones, under 85% of them singletons, with around 7% in the top ten. The sequence was obtained from a woman aged 40 to 50 in good health and CMV-seropositive. The sample was PBMCs. The J gene is TRBJ1-2, the V gene TRBV7-9; no firm D call. CDR3 residues: CASSLAFTDNYGYTF. The CDR3 DNA reads TGTGCCAGCAGCTTAGCGTTTACAGATAACTATGGCTACACCTTC.